This T cell receptor beta chain derives from a study of blood T cell repertoires in COVID-19. Using immunoSEQ multiplex PCR, the repertoire was profiled, and TCRdb retains in-frame clones only, with some absent. The table records 110,000 to 150,000 clones, around 85% of them present only once. Germline values: CDR1 MNHEY, CDR2 SMNVEV (reference sequence). V lost 5 bases and J lost 2; bases outside the gene matches: 8. The CDR3 loop spans 15 amino acids. The sequence derives from a man in his fifties or sixties who had recovered from COVID-19. The chain links TRBV27 to TRBJ2-5, with 7 bases that match TRBD2. Sequenced input: PBMCs or T cells enriched from blood (not recorded which). The DNA of the CDR3 is TGTGCCAGCAGTGTTTCGGGGGGACGACAAGAGACCCAGTACTTC. Its protein is CASSVSGGRQETQYF.